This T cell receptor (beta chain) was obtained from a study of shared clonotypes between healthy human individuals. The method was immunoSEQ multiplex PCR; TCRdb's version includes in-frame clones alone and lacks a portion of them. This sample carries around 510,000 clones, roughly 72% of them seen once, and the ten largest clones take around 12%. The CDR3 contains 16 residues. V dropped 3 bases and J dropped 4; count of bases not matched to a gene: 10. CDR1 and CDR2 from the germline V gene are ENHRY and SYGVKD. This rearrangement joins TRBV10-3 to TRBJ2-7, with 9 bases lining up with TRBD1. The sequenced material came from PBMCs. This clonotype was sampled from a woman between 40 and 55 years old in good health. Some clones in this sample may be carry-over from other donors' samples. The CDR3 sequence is CAISDFDRGGSYEQYF. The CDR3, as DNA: TGTGCCATCAGTGATTTCGACAGGGGGGGTTCTTACGAGCAGTACTTC.